This T cell receptor beta chain comes out of a study of blood T cell repertoires in COVID-19. Study in general: The origin of the acute and convalescent COVID-19 samples was the United States, Italy and Spain.

Per the study methods: It was from reference gene primer amplification that nucleated cell counts were estimated. Produced via immunoSEQ multiplex PCR; TCRdb's table is partial and in-frame only. That table is the source of V, J and clone size, and D and trimming were worked out from the DNA. This table holds 300,000 to 400,000 clones, over 75% found once. Seattle participants joined during active infection and were tracked over time. The V and J ends lost 1 base and 4 bases respectively, with 13 bases between them. From germline, CDR1 is SGHRS and CDR2 YFSETQ. This CDR3 is 15 amino acids long. Sequenced sample: peripheral blood. The receptor was isolated from a woman aged 55-75 years with COVID-19, enrolled during active disease. This sequence joins TRBV5-1 and TRBJ2-3; D is uncertain. CDR3 region: CASSLYDGDSDTQYF. DNA of the CDR3: TGCGCCAGCAGCTTGTACGACGGAGATTCAGATACGCAGTATTTT. Variable domain in full (rest from reference TRBV5-1 and TRBJ2-3): KAGVTQTPRYLIKTRGQQVTLSCSPISGHRSVSWYQQTPGQGLQFLFEYFSETQRNKGNFPGRFSGRQFSNSRSEMNVSTLELGDSALYLCASSLYDGDSDTQYFGPGTRLTVL.